These 14 T cell receptor beta chains came from one sample sequenced in a study of CD8+ T cells in alopecia areata. The treatment is: oral pan-JAK inhibitor, 5-10 mg twice daily. RNA was extracted and reverse transcribed into cDNA as the sequencing template. Sequencing was performed with immunoSEQ multiplex PCR; in TCRdb, only in-frame clones are kept and a portion is missing. The sample shows about 200,000 clones, more than 55% of them seen only once. The sequencing used CD4+ T cells sorted from blood, collected at week 4, from a patient treated with tofacitinib. Source of these receptors: a human donor with alopecia areata.

V is TRBV4-3 and J is TRBJ2-2; no clear D. V shed 0 bases and J shed 4 bases, with 12 bases lying between them. This CDR3 is built from 16 residues. Germline V gives CDR1 LGHNA, CDR2 YSLEER. The DNA of the CDR3 is TGCGCCAGCAGCCAAGATTACGCCCGGAGCACCGGGGAGCTGTTTTTT. Translation: CASSQDYARSTGELFF.

This clone was found a few times. The rearrangement joins TRBV5-1 to TRBJ1-2, with TRBD1 as a possible D gene (6 bases). CDR3 length: 14 amino acids. V was pared by 2 bases and J by 6 bases, with 14 bases between. Germline lookup yields CDR1 SGHRS and CDR2 YFSETQ. CDR3 coding DNA: TGCGCCAGCAGCTTAGAGGTCAGGGGCAATGGCTACACCTTC. Translated: CASSLEVRGNGYTF. The whole variable domain, remainder taken from reference TRBV5-1 and TRBJ1-2, is KAGVTQTPRYLIKTRGQQVTLSCSPISGHRSVSWYQQTPGQGLQFLFEYFSETQRNKGNFPGRFSGRQFSNSRSEMNVSTLELGDSALYLCASSLEVRGNGYTFGSGTRLTVV.

The V call is TRBV7-2, the J call TRBJ1-2; D not resolved. The CDR3 covers 14 residues. V shed 4 bases and J shed 8 bases, with 17 bases lying between them. Germline CDR1 is SGHTA and CDR2 is FQGNSA. CDR3 in amino acids: CASSWQGGDWGYTF. Here the CDR3 DNA reads TGTGCCAGCAGCTGGCAAGGAGGAGATTGGGGCTACACCTTC.

The gene calls are TRBV30 and TRBJ1-6, with a weak D call TRBD1 (5 bases). V was pared by 2 bases and J by 11 bases, with 7 bases between. The CDR3 extends over 11 amino acids. Germline CDR1 GTSNPN, CDR2 SVGIG (reference sequence). CDR3 bases: TGTGCCTGGAGTCGGGGACCACCCCTCCACTTT. Amino acids: CAWSRGPPLHF.

This clone was observed a handful of times. J is TRBJ2-7 and V is TRBV6-6; the match to TRBD1 covers 8 bases. Germline V gene data show CDR1 as MNHNY and CDR2 as SVGAGI (reference sequence). The CDR3 extends over 15 amino acids. V shed 0 bases, J shed 5 bases, and the junction held 6 bases outside the gene matches. CDR3 sequence reads: CASSYSTDRGDEQYF. The CDR3 nucleotides read TGTGCCAGCAGTTACTCGACCGACAGGGGAGACGAGCAGTACTTC.

The rearrangement uses TRBV19 and TRBJ1-1; a possible D gene is TRBD1 (6 bases). This CDR3 spans 13 amino acids. Trimming left V 3 bases short and J 4 bases short, with 9 bases between. CDR1 and CDR2 (germline): LNHDA, SQIVND (reference sequence). The CDR3 DNA is TGTGCCAGTAGTATCAGGGGCCCCACTGAAGCTTTCTTT. Its translation is CASSIRGPTEAFF.

This clone was seen a handful of times. The gene calls are TRBV23-1 and TRBJ2-7, with 12 positions matching TRBD1. TRBV23-1 is assigned to the ORF class and has an uncertain function. Trimming at V came to 3 bases and at J to 2 bases, leaving 11 bases not matched to a gene. This CDR3 spans 18 amino acids. The CDR3 bases are TGCGCCAGCAGTCACCGCGGGACAGGGGGCGCCCGGGCCTACGAGCAGTACTTC. The encoded protein is CASSHRGTGGARAYEQYF.

The chain uses TRBV30 and TRBJ2-5; 8 bases map to TRBD1. The ends lost 5 bases at V and 3 bases at J; junction bases unmatched: 5. The CDR3 consists of 13 residues. The germline gives CDR1 GTSNPN, CDR2 SVGIG (reference sequence). The CDR3 loop reads CAWEDRGKETQYF. In nucleotides, the CDR3 is TGTGCCTGGGAAGACAGGGGAAAAGAGACCCAGTACTTC.

The chain uses TRBV2 and TRBJ2-1; 10 bases are shared with TRBD2. This CDR3 is built from 14 residues. Trimming removed 8 bases from V and 5 bases from J; junction bases left unmatched: 6. Germline values: CDR1 SNHLY, CDR2 FYNNEI. CDR3 region: CASLSGGRHNEQFF. The DNA of the CDR3 is TGTGCCAGCCTTAGCGGGGGGAGACACAATGAGCAGTTCTTC.

The rearrangement joins TRBV27 to TRBJ2-1; tentative D call: TRBD1 (6 bases). Germline CDR1 and CDR2: MNHEY and SMNVEV (reference sequence). The ends were cut back, 5 bases at V and 1 base at J, with 12 bases in the middle. The CDR3 covers 15 residues. The CDR3 loop is CASSPDSLSYNEQFF. The CDR3 nucleotides are TGTGCCAGCAGTCCGGACAGCTTGTCCTACAATGAGCAGTTCTTC.

The genes are TRBV25-1 and TRBJ1-2; 8 nucleotides line up with TRBD1. J lost 8 bases, V lost 3 bases, and 5 bases had no gene match. There are 13 residues in the CDR3. CDR1 MGHDK and CDR2 SYGVNS come from the germline V gene. CDR3 amino acids: CASSDRTGLGYTF. The CDR3, as DNA: TGTGCCAGCAGTGACCGGACAGGGCTGGGCTACACCTTC.

This rearrangement joins TRBV4-2 to TRBJ2-5; TRBD2 is a possible D gene (6 bases). V lost 0 bases and J lost 3, with 14 bases in between. The CDR3 consists of 16 residues. Germline CDR1 is LGHNA and CDR2 is YNFKEQ. The CDR3 DNA is TGTGCCAGCAGCCAAGATGAAGCGGGTGCTGAAGAGACCCAGTACTTC. It translates to CASSQDEAGAEETQYF.

V usage is TRBV5-4 and J usage is TRBJ1-2, with D maybe TRBD1 (5 bases). This CDR3 has 15 residues. V was clipped by 0 bases and J by 4 bases, with 13 bases between them. CDR1 is SGHNT and CDR2 is YYREEE in the germline V gene (reference sequence). DNA of the CDR3: TGTGCCAGCAGCTTGGCTGGGGGAGGGACCTATGGCTACACCTTC. Protein sequence: CASSLAGGGTYGYTF.

This clone has only a few counts. The chain is built from TRBV2 and TRBJ2-7, with TRBD1 identical over 8 bases. Germline V CDR1 and CDR2: SNHLY, FYNNEI. Losses at the gene ends were 2 bases for V and 6 bases for J; bases not matched to a gene: 9. This CDR3 is 15 amino acids long. The CDR3 DNA reads TGTGCCAGCAGTGAATTTCCTGGACAGGGCGTCGAGCAGTACTTC. This gives the protein CASSEFPGQGVEQYF. Together with reference TRBV2 and TRBJ2-7, the CDR3 gives the full variable domain: EPEVTQTPSHQVTQMGQEVILRCVPISNHLYFYWYRQILGQKVEFLVSFYNNEISEKSEIFDDQFSVERPDGSNFTLKIRSTKLEDSAMYFCASSEFPGQGVEQYFGPGTRLTVT.